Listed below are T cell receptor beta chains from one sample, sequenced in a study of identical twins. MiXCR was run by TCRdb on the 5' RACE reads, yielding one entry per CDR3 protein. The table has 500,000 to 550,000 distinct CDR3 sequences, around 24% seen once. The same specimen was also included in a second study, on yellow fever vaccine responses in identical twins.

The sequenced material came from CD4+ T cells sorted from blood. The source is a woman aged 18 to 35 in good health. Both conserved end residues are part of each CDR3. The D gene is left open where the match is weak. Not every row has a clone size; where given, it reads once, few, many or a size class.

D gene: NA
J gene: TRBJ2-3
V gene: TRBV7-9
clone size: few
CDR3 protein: CASSLGTAHTDTQYF
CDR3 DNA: TGTGCCAGCAGCTTAGGCACCGCTCATACAGATACGCAGTATTTT

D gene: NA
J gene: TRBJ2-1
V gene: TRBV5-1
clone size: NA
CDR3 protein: CASSPQRTNNEQFF
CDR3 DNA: TGCGCCAGCAGCCCCCAGCGGACTAACAATGAGCAGTTCTTC

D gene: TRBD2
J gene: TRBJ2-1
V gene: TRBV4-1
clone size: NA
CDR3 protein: CASSTSGGQYNEQFF
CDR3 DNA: TGCGCCAGCAGCACTAGCGGGGGGCAATACAATGAGCAGTTCTTC

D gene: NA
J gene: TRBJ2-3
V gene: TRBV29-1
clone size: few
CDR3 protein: CSVDAEWGTDTQYF
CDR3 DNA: TGCAGCGTTGACGCAGAGTGGGGCACAGATACGCAGTATTTT

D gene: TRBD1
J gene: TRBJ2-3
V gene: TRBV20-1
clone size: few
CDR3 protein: CSAIRGGRTDTQYF
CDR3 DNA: TGCAGTGCTATCCGAGGGGGCAGAACAGATACGCAGTATTTT

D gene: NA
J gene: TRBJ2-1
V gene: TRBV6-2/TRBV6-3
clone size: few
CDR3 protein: CASSATLLNEQFF
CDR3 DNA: TGTGCCAGCAGCGCGACACTTTTGAATGAGCAGTTCTTC

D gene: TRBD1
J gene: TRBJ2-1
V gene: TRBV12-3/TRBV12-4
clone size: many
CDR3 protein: CASILLVGDRGSNEQFF
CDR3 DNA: TGTGCCAGCATACTCTTGGTAGGGGACAGGGGGTCGAATGAGCAGTTCTTC

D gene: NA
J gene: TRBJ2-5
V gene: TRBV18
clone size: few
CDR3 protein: CASSPLDSQETQYF
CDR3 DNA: TGTGCCAGCTCACCGCTTGACAGCCAAGAGACCCAGTACTTC

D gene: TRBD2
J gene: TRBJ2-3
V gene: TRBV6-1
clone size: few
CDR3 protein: CASGGLASTDTQYF
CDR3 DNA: TGTGCCAGCGGTGGACTAGCCAGCACAGATACGCAGTATTTT

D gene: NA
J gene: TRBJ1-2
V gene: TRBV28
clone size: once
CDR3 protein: CATSANYGYTF
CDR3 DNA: TGTGCCACCTCGGCTAACTATGGCTACACCTTC

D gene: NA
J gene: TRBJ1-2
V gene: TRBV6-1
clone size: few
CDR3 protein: CASSVGALTNYGYTF
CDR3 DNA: TGTGCCAGCAGTGTTGGGGCACTTACTAACTATGGCTACACCTTC

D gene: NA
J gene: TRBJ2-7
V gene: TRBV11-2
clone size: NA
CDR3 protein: CASSAIGTLYEQYF
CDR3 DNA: TGTGCCAGCAGCGCTATCGGGACTCTCTACGAGCAGTACTTC

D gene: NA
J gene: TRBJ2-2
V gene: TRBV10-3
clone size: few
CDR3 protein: CAISARGELFF
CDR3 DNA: TGTGCCATCAGTGCTCGCGGGGAGCTGTTTTTT

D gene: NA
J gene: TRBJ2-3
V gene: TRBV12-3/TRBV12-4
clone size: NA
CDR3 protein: CASSWSWESYTDTQYF
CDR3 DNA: TGTGCCAGCAGTTGGAGTTGGGAGTCCTACACAGATACGCAGTATTTT

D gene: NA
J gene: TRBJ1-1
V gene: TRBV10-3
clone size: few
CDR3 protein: CAIGNTEAFF
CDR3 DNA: TGTGCCATCGGGAACACTGAAGCTTTCTTT

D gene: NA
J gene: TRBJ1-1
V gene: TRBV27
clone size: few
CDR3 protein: CASSFLAGSVNTEAFF
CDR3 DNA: TGTGCCAGCAGCTTCTTGGCGGGCTCGGTGAACACTGAAGCTTTCTTT

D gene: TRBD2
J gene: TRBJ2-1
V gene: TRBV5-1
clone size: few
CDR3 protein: CASSLTIAGGYNEQFF
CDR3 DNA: TGCGCCAGCAGCCTAACCATAGCGGGAGGGTACAATGAGCAGTTCTTC

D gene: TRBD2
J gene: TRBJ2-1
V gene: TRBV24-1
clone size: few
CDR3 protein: CATLIGQREGVEQFF
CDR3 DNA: TGTGCCACCCTAATCGGGCAGCGGGAGGGCGTCGAGCAGTTCTTC

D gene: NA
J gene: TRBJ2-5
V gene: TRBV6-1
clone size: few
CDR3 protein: CASSIVYQETQYF
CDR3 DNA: TGTGCCAGCAGTATAGTGTACCAAGAGACCCAGTACTTC

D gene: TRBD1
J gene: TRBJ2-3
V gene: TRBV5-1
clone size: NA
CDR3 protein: CASSARTGGETDTQYF
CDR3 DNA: TGCGCCAGCAGCGCCCGGACAGGGGGCGAAACAGATACGCAGTATTTT

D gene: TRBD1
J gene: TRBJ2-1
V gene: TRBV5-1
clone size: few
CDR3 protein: CASRAGTGGPDEQFF
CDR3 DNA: TGCGCCAGCAGGGCAGGGACAGGGGGCCCGGATGAGCAGTTCTTC

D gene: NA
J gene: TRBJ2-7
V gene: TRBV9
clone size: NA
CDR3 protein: CASSVESVGSYEQYF
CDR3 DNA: TGTGCCAGCAGCGTAGAATCAGTCGGATCTTACGAGCAGTACTTC